This is a list of T cell receptor beta chains from one sample in a study of T cell responses to AZD1222 COVID-19 vaccine. Generated by immunoSEQ multiplex PCR, the TCRdb table keeps only in-frame clones and is missing some. The data contain 150,000 or so clones, roughly nine tenths of them seen just once; the ten biggest clones take up about 3.8%. The starting material was peripheral blood, obtained 28 days after the second AZD1222 dose. All receptors come from an adult who received the AZD1222 COVID-19 vaccine. Both conserved end residues are part of each CDR3. A D gene is named only where the DNA matches it firmly. Clone size is shown for a subset of rows, as once, few, many or a class of expanded clone.

NA	TRBJ1-6	TRBV6-5	NA	CASKSGAYNSPLHF	TGTGCCAGCAAATCCGGGGCCTATAATTCACCCCTCCACTTT
NA	TRBJ1-4	TRBV30	TRBD1	CAWSRQGPNEKLFF	TGTGCCTGGAGCCGACAGGGGCCGAATGAAAAACTGTTTTTT
NA	TRBJ2-6	TRBV29-1	NA	CSVERLSGANVLTF	TGCAGCGTTGAAAGGCTCTCTGGGGCCAACGTCCTGACTTTC
many	TRBJ2-5	TRBV15	TRBD2	CATSRDLAGREKQETQYF	TGTGCCACCAGCAGAGACTTAGCGGGACGAGAGAAGCAAGAGACCCAGTACTTC
NA	TRBJ2-5	TRBV11-2	NA	CASSLAVGPQETQYF	TGTGCCAGCAGCTTAGCCGTTGGACCCCAAGAGACCCAGTACTTC
NA	TRBJ2-7	TRBV25-1	NA	CATQAIYEQYF	TGTGCCACCCAGGCGATCTACGAGCAGTACTTC
few	TRBJ2-5	TRBV9	NA	CASSVGSDETQYF	TGTGCCAGCAGCGTAGGGTCAGATGAGACCCAGTACTTC
NA	TRBJ1-6	TRBV24-1	NA	CATSVGGSNSPLHF	TGTGCCACCAGTGTTGGGGGCAGTAATTCACCCCTCCACTTT
NA	TRBJ1-6	TRBV3-1/TRBV3-2	NA	CASSQAGGTPLHF	TGTGCCAGCAGCCAAGCCGGGGGGACACCCCTCCACTTT
NA	TRBJ1-1	TRBV19	NA	CASRTGHLNTEAFF	TGTGCCAGTAGGACGGGACACCTGAACACTGAAGCTTTCTTT
NA	TRBJ2-1	TRBV11-3	TRBD2	CASSLGSGGHNEQFF	TGTGCCAGCAGCTTAGGTAGCGGGGGCCACAATGAGCAGTTCTTC
NA	TRBJ2-3	TRBV14	NA	CASSQDRWVTDTQYF	TGTGCCAGCAGCCAAGATCGGTGGGTTACAGATACGCAGTATTTT
NA	TRBJ1-1	TRBV5-1	TRBD1	CASRGDRGTEAFF	TGCGCCAGCAGAGGTGACAGGGGGACAGAAGCTTTCTTT
once	TRBJ1-4	TRBV14	NA	CASSQDRPGGATNEKLFF	TGTGCCAGCAGCCAAGATCGACCCGGGGGCGCGACTAATGAAAAACTGTTTTTT
NA	TRBJ1-1	TRBV6-2/TRBV6-3	NA	CASSYSIWNTEAFF	TGTGCCAGCAGTTACTCGATCTGGAACACTGAAGCTTTCTTT
once	TRBJ1-1	TRBV11-3	NA	CASSFAGGGGSTEAFF	TGTGCCAGCAGCTTCGCCGGGGGGGGAGGGAGCACTGAAGCTTTCTTT